This is a list of T cell receptor beta chains from one sample in a study of blood T cell repertoires in COVID-19. The repertoire was sequenced with immunoSEQ multiplex PCR; TCRdb's copy has only in-frame clones and lacks some. The sample carries 80,000 or so clones, roughly 86% recorded once. Input material: peripheral blood. The receptor source for this set is a woman aged 55-70 years with acute or convalescent COVID-19. Both conserved end residues are part of each CDR3. Size values are once, few and many counts, or a class for expanded clones, and some rows have none.

CDR3 protein: CASGPTGWTEAFF; V gene: TRBV12-5; clone size: .; CDR3 length: 13; J gene: TRBJ1-1
CDR3 protein: CASSVVLAGGTDTQYF; V gene: TRBV9; clone size: .; CDR3 length: 16; J gene: TRBJ2-3
CDR3 protein: CASSVDRGGTEAFF; V gene: TRBV9; clone size: .; CDR3 length: 14; J gene: TRBJ1-1
CDR3 protein: CASRIRDRGIVNSPLHF; V gene: TRBV27; clone size: .; CDR3 length: 17; J gene: TRBJ1-6
CDR3 protein: CASSPNRDTTNRTF; V gene: TRBV18; clone size: once; CDR3 length: 14; J gene: TRBJ1-2
CDR3 protein: CSVDSSAGGYGYTF; V gene: TRBV29-1; clone size: .; CDR3 length: 14; J gene: TRBJ1-2
CDR3 protein: CASSTGQGNNEQFF; V gene: TRBV6-6; clone size: .; CDR3 length: 14; J gene: TRBJ2-1
CDR3 protein: CSVAGGLAYEQYF; V gene: TRBV29-1; clone size: .; CDR3 length: 13; J gene: TRBJ2-7
CDR3 protein: CASKFNDRGAFYF; V gene: TRBV27; clone size: .; CDR3 length: 13; J gene: TRBJ1-1
CDR3 protein: CASSFSQGEQYF; V gene: TRBV7-9; clone size: once; CDR3 length: 12; J gene: TRBJ2-7
CDR3 protein: CASSTGIGGGETQYF; V gene: TRBV6-5; clone size: few; CDR3 length: 15; J gene: TRBJ2-5
CDR3 protein: CASSLSGEQFF; V gene: TRBV7-9; clone size: .; CDR3 length: 11; J gene: TRBJ2-1
CDR3 protein: CASSYGGDQPQHF; V gene: TRBV11-2; clone size: .; CDR3 length: 13; J gene: TRBJ1-5
CDR3 protein: CVRSLVEGALSSYEQYF; V gene: TRBV7-5; clone size: .; CDR3 length: 17; J gene: TRBJ2-7
CDR3 protein: CASRRGLGYGYTF; V gene: TRBV6-5; clone size: .; CDR3 length: 13; J gene: TRBJ1-2
CDR3 protein: CASRATGGEKLFF; V gene: TRBV27; clone size: .; CDR3 length: 13; J gene: TRBJ1-4
CDR3 protein: CASSQGTGYPYEQYF; V gene: TRBV14; clone size: .; CDR3 length: 15; J gene: TRBJ2-7
CDR3 protein: CASNKNYRDRGEKLFF; V gene: TRBV5-4; clone size: .; CDR3 length: 16; J gene: TRBJ1-4
CDR3 protein: CASRRQGVDSPLHF; V gene: TRBV27; clone size: once; CDR3 length: 14; J gene: TRBJ1-6
CDR3 protein: CASSGGSDSNQPQHF; V gene: TRBV2; clone size: few; CDR3 length: 15; J gene: TRBJ1-5
CDR3 protein: CASSSDRGNFLNYGYTF; V gene: TRBV19; clone size: .; CDR3 length: 17; J gene: TRBJ1-2
CDR3 protein: CASSTDRVVSNQPQHF; V gene: TRBV11-3; clone size: .; CDR3 length: 16; J gene: TRBJ1-5
CDR3 protein: CASSAVAGGRTDTQYF; V gene: TRBV9; clone size: .; CDR3 length: 16; J gene: TRBJ2-3
CDR3 protein: CASSMGLGIEQFF; V gene: TRBV19; clone size: .; CDR3 length: 13; J gene: TRBJ2-1
CDR3 protein: CASSLGGQNEKLFF; V gene: TRBV28; clone size: .; CDR3 length: 14; J gene: TRBJ1-4
CDR3 protein: CASSPSGGPPYEQYF; V gene: TRBV7-3; clone size: .; CDR3 length: 15; J gene: TRBJ2-7
CDR3 protein: CASSAGQSNQPQHF; V gene: TRBV9; clone size: .; CDR3 length: 14; J gene: TRBJ1-5
CDR3 protein: CASTAGTGGLEQYF; V gene: TRBV28; clone size: few; CDR3 length: 14; J gene: TRBJ2-7
CDR3 protein: CASSYSGGAYEQYF; V gene: TRBV7-2; clone size: .; CDR3 length: 14; J gene: TRBJ2-7
CDR3 protein: CASTIRRGTGELFF; V gene: TRBV7-9; clone size: few; CDR3 length: 14; J gene: TRBJ2-2
CDR3 protein: CAWGTGSDYGYTF; V gene: TRBV30; clone size: .; CDR3 length: 13; J gene: TRBJ1-2
CDR3 protein: CASSFNGAGGAVYNEQFF; V gene: TRBV11-2; clone size: .; CDR3 length: 18; J gene: TRBJ2-1
CDR3 protein: CASSFLGRVLYEQYF; V gene: TRBV28; clone size: .; CDR3 length: 15; J gene: TRBJ2-7
CDR3 protein: CASSPPEFSYEQYF; V gene: TRBV18; clone size: .; CDR3 length: 14; J gene: TRBJ2-7
CDR3 protein: CASSLDLFSSYEQYF; V gene: TRBV7-2; clone size: .; CDR3 length: 15; J gene: TRBJ2-7
CDR3 protein: CASSVAGDGYTF; V gene: TRBV5-1; clone size: .; CDR3 length: 12; J gene: TRBJ1-2
CDR3 protein: CASSVRGDRDTEAFF; V gene: TRBV9; clone size: .; CDR3 length: 15; J gene: TRBJ1-1
CDR3 protein: CASSSSGQGIPLETQYF; V gene: TRBV5-1; clone size: .; CDR3 length: 17; J gene: TRBJ2-5
CDR3 protein: CASRKRGQGDSGNTIYF; V gene: TRBV27; clone size: .; CDR3 length: 17; J gene: TRBJ1-3
CDR3 protein: CASRAGTGQYF; V gene: TRBV2; clone size: .; CDR3 length: 11; J gene: TRBJ2-7
CDR3 protein: CASSQSPGNTEAFF; V gene: TRBV16; clone size: few; CDR3 length: 14; J gene: TRBJ1-1
CDR3 protein: CASSSAGNYGYTF; V gene: TRBV12-3/TRBV12-4; clone size: once; CDR3 length: 13; J gene: TRBJ1-2
CDR3 protein: CASSQDPYRGYEKLFF; V gene: TRBV4-1; clone size: .; CDR3 length: 16; J gene: TRBJ1-4
CDR3 protein: CASSVNQGAFYNEQFF; V gene: TRBV27; clone size: .; CDR3 length: 16; J gene: TRBJ2-1
CDR3 protein: CSAPFTDTQYF; V gene: TRBV20-1; clone size: .; CDR3 length: 11; J gene: TRBJ2-3
CDR3 protein: CASSLDWRARTEAFF; V gene: TRBV5-1; clone size: .; CDR3 length: 15; J gene: TRBJ1-1
CDR3 protein: CASSREERASTYEQYF; V gene: TRBV19; clone size: .; CDR3 length: 16; J gene: TRBJ2-7
CDR3 protein: CASSGDTNSPLHF; V gene: TRBV9; clone size: few; CDR3 length: 13; J gene: TRBJ1-6
CDR3 protein: CASSAVMDRPQYGYTF; V gene: TRBV9; clone size: .; CDR3 length: 16; J gene: TRBJ1-2
CDR3 protein: CASSPSEMPAEAFF; V gene: TRBV18; clone size: .; CDR3 length: 14; J gene: TRBJ1-1
CDR3 protein: CASSLAGTGGNSPLHF; V gene: TRBV5-1; clone size: .; CDR3 length: 16; J gene: TRBJ1-6
CDR3 protein: CASSYEGTPGRAQYF; V gene: TRBV6-6; clone size: .; CDR3 length: 15; J gene: TRBJ2-5
CDR3 protein: CAWSGGSMSDTQYF; V gene: TRBV30; clone size: .; CDR3 length: 14; J gene: TRBJ2-3
CDR3 protein: CASSQGLAGNNEQFF; V gene: TRBV3-1/TRBV3-2; clone size: .; CDR3 length: 15; J gene: TRBJ2-1
CDR3 protein: CARLPFRGQVYGYTF; V gene: TRBV19; clone size: .; CDR3 length: 15; J gene: TRBJ1-2